The TCR beta chain under discussion was sequenced for a study of blood T cell repertoires in COVID-19. V lost 8 bases, J lost 0 bases, and 14 bases lay in between. The CDR3 length is 15 residues. CDR1 and CDR2 (germline): ENHRY, SYGVKD. Original data processing: How many nucleated cells were present was estimated from reference gene primer amplification. The protocol was immunoSEQ multiplex PCR, while the TCRdb copy is restricted to in-frame clones and leaves out a portion. Clonal size and the V and J genes are those of that table, whereas D and trimming came from the DNA. The table has hundreds of thousands of clones, about nine tenths seen once. Participants were aged roughly 18 to 90 years, lived in over 20 US areas, and enrolled virtually. Allocation to cohorts depended on clinical history reported by the participants. Two negative PCRs, clearance, or symptom resolution were required of recovered Cohort 3 donors.

This chain links TRBV10-3 with TRBJ1-3; the D gene is possibly TRBD1 (6 bases). The specimen was PBMCs or T cells enriched from blood (not recorded which). The TCR was taken from a woman in her 40s who had recovered from COVID-19. For the CDR3, the DNA is TGTGCCATCCGGGGGGGCGGGGACTCTGGAAACACCATATATTTT. Amino acids: CAIRGGGDSGNTIYF.